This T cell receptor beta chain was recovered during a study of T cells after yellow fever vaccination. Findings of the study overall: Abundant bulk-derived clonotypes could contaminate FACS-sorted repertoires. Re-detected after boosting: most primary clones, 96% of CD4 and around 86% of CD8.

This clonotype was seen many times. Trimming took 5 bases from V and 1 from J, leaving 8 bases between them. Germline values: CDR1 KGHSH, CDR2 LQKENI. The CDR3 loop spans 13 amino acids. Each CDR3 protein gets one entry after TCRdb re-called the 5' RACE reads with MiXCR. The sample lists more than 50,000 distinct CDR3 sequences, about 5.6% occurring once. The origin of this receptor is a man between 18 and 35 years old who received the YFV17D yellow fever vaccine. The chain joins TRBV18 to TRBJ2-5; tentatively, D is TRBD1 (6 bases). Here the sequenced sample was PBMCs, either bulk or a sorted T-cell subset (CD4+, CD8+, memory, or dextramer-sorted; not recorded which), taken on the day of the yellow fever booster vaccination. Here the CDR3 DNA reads TGTGCCAGCTCAGCACAGGGCCAAGAGACCCAGTACTTC. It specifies CASSAQGQETQYF.